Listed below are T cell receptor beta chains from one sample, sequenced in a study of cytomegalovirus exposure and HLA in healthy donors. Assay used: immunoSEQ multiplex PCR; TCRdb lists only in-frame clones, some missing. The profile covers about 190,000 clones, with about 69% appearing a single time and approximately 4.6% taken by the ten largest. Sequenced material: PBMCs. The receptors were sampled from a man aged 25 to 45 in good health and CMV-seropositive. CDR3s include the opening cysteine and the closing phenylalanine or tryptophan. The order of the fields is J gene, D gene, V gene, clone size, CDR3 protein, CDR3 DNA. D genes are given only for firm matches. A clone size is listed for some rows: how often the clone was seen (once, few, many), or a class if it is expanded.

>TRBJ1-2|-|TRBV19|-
CATLAGWYGYTF
TGTGCCACCCTTGCAGGGTGGTATGGCTACACCTTC
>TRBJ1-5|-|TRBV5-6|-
CASSSATGSQPQHF
TGTGCCAGCAGCTCAGCTACGGGTAGTCAGCCCCAGCATTTT
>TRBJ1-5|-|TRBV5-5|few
CASSSIQGIQPQHF
TGTGCCAGCAGTAGTATCCAGGGGATTCAGCCCCAGCATTTT
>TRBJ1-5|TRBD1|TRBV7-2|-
CASSLGKQGAGPQHF
TGTGCCAGCAGCTTAGGAAAACAGGGGGCTGGGCCCCAGCATTTT
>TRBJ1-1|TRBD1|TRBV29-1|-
CSVVQGKNTEAFF
TGCAGCGTTGTACAGGGGAAGAACACTGAAGCTTTCTTT
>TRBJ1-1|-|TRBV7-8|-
CASRRAGLNTEAFF
TGTGCCAGCAGGCGGGCTGGGCTGAACACTGAAGCTTTCTTT
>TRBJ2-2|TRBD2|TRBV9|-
CASSVGSGRNTGELFF
TGTGCCAGCAGCGTAGGTAGCGGGAGAAACACCGGGGAGCTGTTTTTT
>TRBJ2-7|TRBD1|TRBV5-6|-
CASSLVTGDLYEQYF
TGTGCCAGCAGCTTGGTTACAGGGGACCTCTACGAGCAGTACTTC
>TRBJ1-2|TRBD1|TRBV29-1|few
CSVEGERDRGVTGYTF
TGCAGCGTTGAGGGGGAGAGGGACAGGGGGGTTACCGGCTACACCTTC
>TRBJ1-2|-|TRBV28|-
CASSILGYATNYGYTF
TGTGCCAGCAGTATCCTGGGCTACGCTACTAACTATGGCTACACCTTC
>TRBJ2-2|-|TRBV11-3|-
CASSLGDTEHGELFF
TGTGCCAGCAGCTTAGGTGACACAGAGCACGGGGAGCTGTTTTTT
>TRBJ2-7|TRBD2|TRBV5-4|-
CASSARGIAGVHEQYF
TGTGCCAGCAGCGCCCGCGGGATAGCGGGAGTCCACGAGCAGTACTTC
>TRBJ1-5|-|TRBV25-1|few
CASRQQGLNQPQHF
TGTGCCAGCAGGCAACAGGGATTAAATCAGCCCCAGCATTTT